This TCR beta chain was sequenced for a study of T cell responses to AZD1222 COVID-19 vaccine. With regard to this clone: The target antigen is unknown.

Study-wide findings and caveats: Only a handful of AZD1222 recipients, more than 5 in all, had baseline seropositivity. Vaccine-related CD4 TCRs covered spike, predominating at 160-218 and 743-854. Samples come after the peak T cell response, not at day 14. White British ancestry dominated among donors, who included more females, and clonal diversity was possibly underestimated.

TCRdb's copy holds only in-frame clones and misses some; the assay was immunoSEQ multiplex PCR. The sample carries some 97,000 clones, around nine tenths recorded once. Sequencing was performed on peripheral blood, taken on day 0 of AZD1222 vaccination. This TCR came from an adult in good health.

The chain's CDR3 is CATQRGAETEAFF. CDR3 DNA sequence: TGCGCCACCCAGAGAGGGGCAGAGACTGAAGCTTTCTTT. V and J are TRBV5-1 and TRBJ1-1; perhaps TRBD1 as D (5 bases). This CDR3 has 13 residues. Germline CDR1 SGHRS, CDR2 YFSETQ. V lost 9 bases and J lost 5, with 17 bases in between.